Below are 18 T cell receptor beta chains sequenced from a single sample in a study of technical replicates of blood from a handful of donors. Sequencing used immunoSEQ multiplex PCR; TCRdb keeps in-frame clones, though not all of them. The sample carries about 71,000 clones, nearly 98% recorded once. The source material was T cells isolated from PBMCs. Source of these receptors: a human donor in good health.

CDR3 in amino acids: CSVEGGGEQGTDTQYF. The CDR3 nucleotides read TGCAGCGTTGAAGGGGGGGGAGAACAGGGCACAGATACGCAGTATTTT. This chain links TRBV29-1 with TRBJ2-3; 7 bases are a match to TRBD2. This CDR3 is 16 amino acids long. After removal of 1 base from V and 1 base from J, the junction contained 8 bases not matched to a gene. Germline CDR1 reads SQVTM; CDR2 reads ANQGSEA.

The chain is built from TRBV6-6 and TRBJ2-7, with unresolved D. V lost 0 bases to trimming and J lost 6 bases, with 3 bases between them. The CDR3 spans 11 residues. Germline V gene sequence: CDR1 MNHNY, CDR2 SVGAGI (reference sequence). The CDR3 spells CASSYSLEQYF. In DNA form, the CDR3 reads TGTGCCAGCAGTTACTCCCTCGAGCAGTACTTC.

The V call is TRBV25-1, the J call TRBJ1-5, with D unresolved. V lost 4 bases to trimming and J lost 3 bases, with 7 bases between them. Germline V CDR1 and CDR2: MGHDK, SYGVNS. CDR3 size: 13 residues. Here the CDR3 reads CASSGTYNQPQHF. In DNA, the CDR3 is TGTGCCAGCAGTGGGACTTACAATCAGCCCCAGCATTTT.

This chain links TRBV7-9 with TRBJ2-7; TRBD1 matches 9 bases. Germline values: CDR1 SEHNR, CDR2 FQNEAQ (reference sequence). Trimming took 5 bases from V and 2 from J; bases not matched to a gene: 7. CDR3 length equals 15 residues. The CDR3 DNA reads as TGTGCCAGCAGCCCGGGACAGGGTAAGGCCTACGAGCAGTACTTC. It is translated as CASSPGQGKAYEQYF. Using reference TRBV7-9 and TRBJ2-7 for the parts outside the CDR3, the full variable domain is DTGVSQNPRHKITKRGQNVTFRCDPISEHNRLYWYRQTLGQGPEFLTYFQNEAQLEKSRLLSDRFSAERPKGSFSTLEIQRTEQGDSAMYLCASSPGQGKAYEQYFGPGTRLTVT.

The chain links TRBV9 to TRBJ2-7; possible D gene TRBD2, 5 bases. V lost 0 bases to trimming and J lost 6 bases, with 13 bases between them. Germline CDR1 and CDR2: SGDLS and YYNGEE. The CDR3 spans 14 residues. The CDR3 region is CASSVAEGRGEQYF. Written as DNA, the CDR3 is TGTGCCAGCAGCGTAGCGGAAGGTCGGGGCGAGCAGTACTTC.

The chain is built from TRBV27 and TRBJ1-1, with unresolved D. Trimming stripped 1 base from V and 0 bases from J, with 12 bases between. The CDR3 contains 16 residues. The V gene's germline CDR1 is MNHEY and CDR2 SMNVEV (reference sequence). CDR3: CASSLWPGALNTEAFF. Here the CDR3 DNA reads TGTGCCAGCAGTTTATGGCCAGGCGCATTGAACACTGAAGCTTTCTTT.

The J gene is TRBJ1-5, the V gene TRBV6-6; tentatively, D is TRBD1 (6 bases). CDR3 length: 14 amino acids. Germline V gene lookup returns CDR1 MNHNY and CDR2 SVGAGI (reference sequence). V was clipped by 5 bases and J by 7 bases, with 15 bases between them. The DNA for the CDR3 is TGTGCCAGCAGTAACCGGGGGGGGCGGCAGCCCCAGCATTTT. This sequence encodes CASSNRGGRQPQHF.

J is TRBJ1-4 and V is TRBV27; no firm D call. Germline V gene lookup returns CDR1 MNHEY and CDR2 SMNVEV (reference sequence). The CDR3 spans 14 residues. The V end lost 3 bases, the J end lost 9 bases, and 14 bases lay between the germline ends. CDR3 amino acids: CASSLNGETKKLFF. CDR3 DNA: TGTGCCAGCAGTTTGAATGGGGAGACTAAAAAACTGTTTTTT.

The CDR3 protein is CASSAGQSTDTQYF. CDR3 DNA: TGTGCCAGCAGCGCAGGACAGAGCACAGATACGCAGTATTTT. The chain carries TRBV9 and TRBJ2-3; possible D gene TRBD1, 6 bases. Looked up from germline, CDR1 is SGDLS and CDR2 is YYNGEE. This CDR3 has 14 residues. V was clipped by 3 bases and J by 0 bases, with 8 bases between them. Looking up the rest from reference TRBV9 and TRBJ2-3 gives the full variable domain: DSGVTQTPKHLITATGQRVTLRCSPRSGDLSVYWYQQSLDQGLQFLIQYYNGEERAKGNILERFSAQQFPDLHSELNLSSLELGDSALYFCASSAGQSTDTQYFGPGTRLTVL.

This chain uses TRBV6-5 with TRBJ1-1; the match to TRBD1 covers 8 bases. CDR1 and CDR2 from the germline V gene are MNHEY and SVGAGI. The J segment lost 4 bases and the V segment lost 5 bases, leaving 6 bases of the junction unmatched. The CDR3 has 14 residues. The CDR3 sequence: CASSSGQGFTEAFF. CDR3 sequence (DNA): TGTGCCAGCAGTAGTGGACAGGGCTTCACTGAAGCTTTCTTT.

The chain has TRBV7-3 and TRBJ1-1, with D possibly being TRBD1 (5 bases). The germline gives CDR1 SGHTA, CDR2 FQGTGA. The CDR3 has 16 amino acids. The germline V and J ends were trimmed by 5 bases and 0 bases, with 16 bases remaining between them. The DNA of the CDR3 is TGTGCCAGCAGCCAAAGGGCCGGGGGTATGAACACTGAAGCTTTCTTT. It translates to CASSQRAGGMNTEAFF.

This chain joins TRBV28 and TRBJ1-4, with 8 bases fitting TRBD1. Germline V lookup: CDR1 MDHEN, CDR2 SYDVKM. Trimming took 4 bases from V and 3 from J; bases not matched to a gene: 7. The CDR3 is 16 amino acids. CDR3: CASSWMGQVPNEKLFF. For the CDR3, the DNA is TGTGCCAGCAGTTGGATGGGACAGGTTCCTAATGAAAAACTGTTTTTT.

The CDR3 DNA sequence: TGCGCCAGCAGCCGTGGGACTAGCGGGAAGGACACCGGGGAGCTGTTTTTT. Translated: CASSRGTSGKDTGELFF. This chain connects TRBV5-1 to TRBJ2-2, with 13 positions matching TRBD2. The V and J ends lost 4 bases and 3 bases, in that order; junction bases with no gene match: 6. The CDR3 runs to 17 residues. Looked up from germline, CDR1 is SGHRS and CDR2 is YFSETQ.

This rearrangement joins TRBV2 to TRBJ2-1; 10 bases are a match to TRBD1. Germline lookup yields CDR1 SNHLY and CDR2 FYNNEI. The J segment lost 5 bases and the V segment lost 7 bases, leaving 2 bases of the junction unmatched. CDR3 length: 13 amino acids. Here the CDR3 DNA reads TGTGCCAGCAAGGGACAGGGGCACAATGAGCAGTTCTTC. Residues: CASKGQGHNEQFF.

The chain's CDR3 is CASSWGTGSGELFF. CDR3 DNA sequence: TGTGCCAGCAGTTGGGGGACAGGGTCCGGGGAGCTGTTTTTT. The V and J genes are TRBV28 and TRBJ2-2; 9 nucleotides match TRBD1. The length of the CDR3 is 14 residues. J lost 6 bases, V lost 4 bases, and 3 bases had no gene match. Germline V gene lookup returns CDR1 MDHEN and CDR2 SYDVKM.

The V gene is TRBV30, the J gene TRBJ1-1, with D hard to call. The V gene's germline CDR1 is GTSNPN and CDR2 SVGIG (reference sequence). Between the trimmed V and J ends, which lost 3 bases and 6 bases, there was a span of 11 bases. This CDR3 spans 12 amino acids. CDR3 nucleotide sequence: TGTGCCTGGAGGTTCCTCTCCCCTGAAGCTTTCTTT. This encodes CAWRFLSPEAFF.

The V and J genes are TRBV2 and TRBJ2-7; D uncertain. Trimming left V 2 bases short and J 2 bases short, with 7 bases between. This CDR3 contains 13 residues. Germline V gene sequence: CDR1 SNHLY, CDR2 FYNNEI. The CDR3 DNA sequence: TGTGCCAGCAGTGAAAATGGGCCCTACGAGCAGTACTTC. As protein: CASSENGPYEQYF.

The chain joins TRBV4-1 to TRBJ2-3; 7 positions agree with TRBD1. Trimming at V came to 2 bases and at J to 4 bases, leaving 6 bases not matched to a gene. The germline V gene encodes CDR1 MGHRA and CDR2 YSYEKL. CDR3 length: 15 amino acids. The CDR3 sequence: CASSQPQGLADTQYF. The CDR3 region has the DNA TGCGCCAGCAGCCAACCACAGGGGTTGGCAGATACGCAGTATTTT.